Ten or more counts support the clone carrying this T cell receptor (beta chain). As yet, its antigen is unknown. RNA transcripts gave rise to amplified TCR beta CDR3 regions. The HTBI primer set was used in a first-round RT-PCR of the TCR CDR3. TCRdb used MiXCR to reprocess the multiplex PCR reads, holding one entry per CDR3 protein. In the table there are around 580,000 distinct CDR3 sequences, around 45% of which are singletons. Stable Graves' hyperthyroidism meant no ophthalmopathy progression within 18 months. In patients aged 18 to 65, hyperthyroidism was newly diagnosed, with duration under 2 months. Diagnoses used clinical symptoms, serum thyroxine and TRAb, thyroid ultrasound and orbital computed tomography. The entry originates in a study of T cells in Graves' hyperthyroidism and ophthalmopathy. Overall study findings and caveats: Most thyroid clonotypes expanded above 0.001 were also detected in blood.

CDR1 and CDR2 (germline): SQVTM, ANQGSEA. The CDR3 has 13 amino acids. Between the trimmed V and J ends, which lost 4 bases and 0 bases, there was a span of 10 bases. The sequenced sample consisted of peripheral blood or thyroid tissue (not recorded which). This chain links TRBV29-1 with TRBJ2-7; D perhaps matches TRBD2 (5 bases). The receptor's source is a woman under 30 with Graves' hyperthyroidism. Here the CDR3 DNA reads TGCAGCGTTGGGACTGATTTCTCCTACGAGCAGTACTTC. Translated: CSVGTDFSYEQYF.